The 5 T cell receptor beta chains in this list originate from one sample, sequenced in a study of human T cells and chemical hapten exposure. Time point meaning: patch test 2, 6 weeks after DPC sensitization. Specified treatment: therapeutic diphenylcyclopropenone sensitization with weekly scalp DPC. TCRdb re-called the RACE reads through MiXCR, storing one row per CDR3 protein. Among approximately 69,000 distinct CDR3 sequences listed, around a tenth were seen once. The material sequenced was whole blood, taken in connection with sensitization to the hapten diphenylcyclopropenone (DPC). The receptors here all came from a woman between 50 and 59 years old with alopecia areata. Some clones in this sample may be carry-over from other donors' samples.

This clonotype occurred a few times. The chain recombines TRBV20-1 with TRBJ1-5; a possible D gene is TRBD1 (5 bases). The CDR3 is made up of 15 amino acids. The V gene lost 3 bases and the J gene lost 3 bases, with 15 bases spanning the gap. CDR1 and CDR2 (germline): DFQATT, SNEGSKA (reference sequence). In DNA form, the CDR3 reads TGCAGTGCTAGCGTTGTAGGAGGGACCAATCAGCCCCAGCATTTT. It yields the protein CSASVVGGTNQPQHF.

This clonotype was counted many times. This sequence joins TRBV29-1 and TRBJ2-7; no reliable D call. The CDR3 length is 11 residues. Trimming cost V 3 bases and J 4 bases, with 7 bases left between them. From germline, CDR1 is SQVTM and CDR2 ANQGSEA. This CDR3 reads CSVELRYEQYF. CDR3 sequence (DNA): TGCAGCGTTGAGTTGCGTTACGAGCAGTACTTC.

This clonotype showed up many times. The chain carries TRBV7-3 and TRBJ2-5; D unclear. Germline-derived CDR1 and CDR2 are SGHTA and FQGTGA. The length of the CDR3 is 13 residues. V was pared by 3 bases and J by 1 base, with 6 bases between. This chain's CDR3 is CASSFTPQETQYF. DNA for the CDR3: TGTGCCAGCAGCTTTACACCCCAAGAGACCCAGTACTTC.

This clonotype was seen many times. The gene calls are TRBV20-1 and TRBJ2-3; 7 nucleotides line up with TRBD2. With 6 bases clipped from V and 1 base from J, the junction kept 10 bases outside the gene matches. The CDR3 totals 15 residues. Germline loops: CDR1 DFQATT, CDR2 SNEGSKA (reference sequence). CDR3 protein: CSAAGRFGGTDTQYF. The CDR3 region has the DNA TGCAGTGCGGCCGGGAGGTTCGGGGGCACAGATACGCAGTATTTT.

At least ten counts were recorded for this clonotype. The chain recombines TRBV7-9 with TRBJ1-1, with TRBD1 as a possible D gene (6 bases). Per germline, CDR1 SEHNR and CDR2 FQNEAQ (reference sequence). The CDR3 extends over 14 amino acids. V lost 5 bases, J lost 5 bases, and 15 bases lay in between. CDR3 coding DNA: TGTGCCAGCAGCGAGACGGACAGAAGAACTGAAGCTTTCTTT. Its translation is CASSETDRRTEAFF. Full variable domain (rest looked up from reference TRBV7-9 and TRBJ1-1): DTGVSQNPRHKITKRGQNVTFRCDPISEHNRLYWYRQTLGQGPEFLTYFQNEAQLEKSRLLSDRFSAERPKGSFSTLEIQRTEQGDSAMYLCASSETDRRTEAFFGQGTRLTVV.